This T cell receptor (beta chain) was identified during a study of blood T cell repertoires in COVID-19. Study-level background: From the United States, Italy and Spain came samples of acute and convalescent COVID-19. In each case, the material was cDNA or gDNA derived from T cells, B-cell-depleted T cells, or PBMCs.

CDR3 length: 16 amino acids. In germline, CDR1 is SGHTA, CDR2 FQGNSA. The germline V and J ends were trimmed by 1 base and 4 bases, with 14 bases remaining between them. Authors' data handling: For nucleated cells, counts were estimated from reference gene primer amplification. Repertoires were generated with immunoSEQ multiplex PCR, while TCRdb's copy carries only in-frame clones and drops some. V and J calls and clone size are as listed in that table; D and trimming were resolved from the DNA. The table has fewer than 250,000 clones, around 80% seen once. The J gene is TRBJ1-3, the V gene TRBV7-2; perhaps TRBD1 as D (5 bases). The source is a woman of 80 years or more with acute or convalescent COVID-19. The sample taken for sequencing was peripheral blood. The CDR3 DNA sequence: TGTGCCAGCAGCTTAGGGGGGAGGGTATCCGGAAACACCATATATTTT. Its translation: CASSLGGRVSGNTIYF. Supplemented by reference TRBV7-2 and TRBJ1-3, the full variable domain reads GAGVSQSPSNKVTEKGKDVELRCDPISGHTALYWYRQSLGQGLEFLIYFQGNSAPDKSGLPSDRFSAERTGGSVSTLTIQRTQQEDSAVYLCASSLGGRVSGNTIYFGEGSWLTVV.